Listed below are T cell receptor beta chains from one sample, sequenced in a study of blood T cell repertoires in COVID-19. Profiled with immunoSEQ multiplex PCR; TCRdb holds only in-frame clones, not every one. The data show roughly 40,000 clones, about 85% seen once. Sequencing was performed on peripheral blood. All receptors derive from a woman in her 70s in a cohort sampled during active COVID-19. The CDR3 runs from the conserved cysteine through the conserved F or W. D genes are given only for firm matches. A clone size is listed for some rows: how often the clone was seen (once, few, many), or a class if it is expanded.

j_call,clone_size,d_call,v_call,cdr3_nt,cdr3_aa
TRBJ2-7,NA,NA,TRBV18,TGTGCCAGCCGAGGGGAGGCCGAGCAGTACTTC,CASRGEAEQYF
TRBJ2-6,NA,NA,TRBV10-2,TGCGCCAGCAGTCCTTTCAGGGCCGGGGCCAACGTCCTGACTTTC,CASSPFRAGANVLTF
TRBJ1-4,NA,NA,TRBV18,TGTGCCAGCTCACCACCGACGGCCAGGGAAAAACTGTTTTTT,CASSPPTAREKLFF
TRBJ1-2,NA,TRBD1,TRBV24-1,TGTGCCACCAGTGACGGGATGGACAGGGACTATGGCTACACCTTC,CATSDGMDRDYGYTF
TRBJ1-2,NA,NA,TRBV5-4,TGTGCCAGCAGCTTGGGACAGCTCACGAATGGCTACACCTTC,CASSLGQLTNGYTF
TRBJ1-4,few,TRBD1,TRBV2,TGTGCCAGCAGTGACCGGGACAGGACTGCAACTAATGAAAAACTGTTTTTT,CASSDRDRTATNEKLFF
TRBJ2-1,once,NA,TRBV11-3,TGTGCCAGCAGCTTAAGTCTAAGTTCCTCCTACAATGAGCAGTTCTTC,CASSLSLSSSYNEQFF
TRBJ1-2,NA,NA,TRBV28,TGTGCCAGCGGGGCGGGAAACGGAATTAACTATGGCTACACCTTC,CASGAGNGINYGYTF
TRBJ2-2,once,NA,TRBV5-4,TGTGCCAGCAGGGTCACCCACACGTCCGGGGAGCTGTTTTTT,CASRVTHTSGELFF
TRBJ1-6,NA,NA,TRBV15,TGTGCCACCAGCAGAGATCCTGGCAGACAGTTATATAATTCACCCCTTCACTTT,CATSRDPGRQLYNSPLHF
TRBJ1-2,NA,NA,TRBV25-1,TGTGCCAGCAGTGTGGGAGAGAACTATGGCTACACCTTC,CASSVGENYGYTF
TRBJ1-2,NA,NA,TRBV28,TGTGCCAGCAGTTTTCTCTATGGCTACACCTTC,CASSFLYGYTF
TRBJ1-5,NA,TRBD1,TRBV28,TGTGCCATCCTAAGACAGGGGGGGACTCAGCCCCAGCATTTT,CAILRQGGTQPQHF
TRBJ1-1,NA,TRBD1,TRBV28,TGTGCCAGCACCCGGACAGGGTTCTACACTGAAGCTTTCTTT,CASTRTGFYTEAFF
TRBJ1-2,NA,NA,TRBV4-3,TGCGCCAGCAGCCAAGTTTGGGAGGAGGGTAACTATGGCTACACCTTC,CASSQVWEEGNYGYTF
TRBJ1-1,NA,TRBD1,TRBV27,TGTGCCAGCAGTCCCACGACGATACGGACAGGACCCTTCGGGAACACTGAAGCTTTCTTT,CASSPTTIRTGPFGNTEAFF
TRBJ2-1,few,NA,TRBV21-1,TGTGCCAGCAGACGGACAGGGATTAGCTACAATGAGCAGTTCTTC,CASRRTGISYNEQFF
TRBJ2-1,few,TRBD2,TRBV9,TGTGCCAGCAGCGTAGAGGGGACTAGCCTAAGCTCCTACAATGAGCAGTTCTTC,CASSVEGTSLSSYNEQFF
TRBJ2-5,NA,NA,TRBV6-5,TGTGCCAGCAGACGGGATAATGGGCAAGAGACCCAGTACTTC,CASRRDNGQETQYF
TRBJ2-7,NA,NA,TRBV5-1,TGCGCCAGCAGCCCGGGAGTTAACTACGAGCAGTACTTC,CASSPGVNYEQYF
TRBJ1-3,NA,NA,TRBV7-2,TGTGCCAGCAGCTTAGCCCCGACAGGCCTAGGGGGAAACACCATATATTTT,CASSLAPTGLGGNTIYF
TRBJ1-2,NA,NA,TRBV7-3,TGTGCCAGCAGCCCGGGTGTCGGACTGGTGTACACCTTC,CASSPGVGLVYTF